This T cell receptor (beta chain) was captured in a study of T cell responses to AZD1222 COVID-19 vaccine. This CDR3 region has 17 residues. Trimming left V 4 bases short and J 3 bases short, with 22 bases between. Germline V gives CDR1 MDHEN, CDR2 SYDVKM. With regard to this clone: The target antigen is unknown.

General observations from the study: CD4 TCRs linked to vaccination spanned spike, dominating at 160-218 and 743-854. Rises in breadth and depth of Spike-specific TCRs came after two AZD1222 doses.

The table came from immunoSEQ multiplex PCR; TCRdb's copy has only in-frame clones and leaves some out. This sample has about 47,000 clones; around 80% occur once, and the top ten carry 20%. The sequenced sample was peripheral blood, obtained on day 0 of MenACWY control vaccination. The TCR was taken from an adult in good health. This chain uses TRBV28 with TRBJ2-7; perhaps TRBD2 as D (6 bases). CDR3 coding DNA: TGTGCCAGCAGTTCGATCACCTTCAAAGCTAGCGACTACGAGCAGTACTTC. Its translation is CASSSITFKASDYEQYF.